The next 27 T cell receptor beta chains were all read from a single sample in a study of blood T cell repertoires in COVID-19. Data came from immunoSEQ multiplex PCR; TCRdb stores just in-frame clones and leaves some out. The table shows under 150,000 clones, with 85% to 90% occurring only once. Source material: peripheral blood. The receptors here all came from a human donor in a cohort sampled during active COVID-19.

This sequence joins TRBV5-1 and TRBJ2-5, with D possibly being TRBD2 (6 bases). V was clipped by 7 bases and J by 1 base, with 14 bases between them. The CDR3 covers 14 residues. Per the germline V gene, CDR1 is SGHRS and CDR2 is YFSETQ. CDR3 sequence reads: CASGAGIAQETQYF. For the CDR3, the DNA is TGCGCCAGCGGAGCGGGTATAGCCCAAGAGACCCAGTACTTC.

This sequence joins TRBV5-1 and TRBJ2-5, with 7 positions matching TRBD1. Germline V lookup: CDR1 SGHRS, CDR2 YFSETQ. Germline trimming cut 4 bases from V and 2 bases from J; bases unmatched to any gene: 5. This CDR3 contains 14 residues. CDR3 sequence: CASSAGTEQETQYF. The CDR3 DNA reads TGCGCCAGCAGCGCCGGGACAGAGCAAGAGACCCAGTACTTC. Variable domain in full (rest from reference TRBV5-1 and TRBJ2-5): KAGVTQTPRYLIKTRGQQVTLSCSPISGHRSVSWYQQTPGQGLQFLFEYFSETQRNKGNFPGRFSGRQFSNSRSEMNVSTLELGDSALYLCASSAGTEQETQYFGPGTRLLVL.

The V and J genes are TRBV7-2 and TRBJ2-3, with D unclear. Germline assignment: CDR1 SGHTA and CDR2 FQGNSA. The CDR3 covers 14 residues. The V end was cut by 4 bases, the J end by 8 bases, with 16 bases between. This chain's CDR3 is CASSSASVMSTQYF. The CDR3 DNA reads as TGTGCCAGCAGCTCCGCAAGCGTTATGAGTACGCAGTATTTT. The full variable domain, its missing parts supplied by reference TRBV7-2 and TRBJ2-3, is GAGVSQSPSNKVTEKGKDVELRCDPISGHTALYWYRQSLGQGLEFLIYFQGNSAPDKSGLPSDRFSAERTGGSVSTLTIQRTQQEDSAVYLCASSSASVMSTQYFGPGTRLTVL.

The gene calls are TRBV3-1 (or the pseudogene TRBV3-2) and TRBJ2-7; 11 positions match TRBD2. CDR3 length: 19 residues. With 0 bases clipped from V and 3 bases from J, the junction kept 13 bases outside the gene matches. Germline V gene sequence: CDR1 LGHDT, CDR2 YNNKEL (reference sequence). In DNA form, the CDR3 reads TGTGCCAGCAGCCAAGATCTTGCGAGACTAGCGGGGCCCCACTACGAGCAGTACGTC. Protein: CASSQDLARLAGPHYEQYV.

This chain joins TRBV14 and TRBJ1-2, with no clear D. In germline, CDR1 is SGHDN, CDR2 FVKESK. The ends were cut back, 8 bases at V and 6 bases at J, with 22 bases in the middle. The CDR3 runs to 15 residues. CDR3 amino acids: CASSSSGGVFHGYTF. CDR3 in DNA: TGTGCCAGCTCAAGCTCCGGAGGCGTCTTCCATGGCTACACCTTC.

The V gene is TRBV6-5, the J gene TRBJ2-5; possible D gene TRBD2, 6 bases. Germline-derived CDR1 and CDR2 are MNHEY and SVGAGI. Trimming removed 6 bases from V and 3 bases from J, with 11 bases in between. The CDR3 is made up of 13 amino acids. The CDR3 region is CASRRDFKETQYF. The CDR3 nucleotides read TGTGCCAGCAGGAGGGACTTCAAAGAGACCCAGTACTTC.

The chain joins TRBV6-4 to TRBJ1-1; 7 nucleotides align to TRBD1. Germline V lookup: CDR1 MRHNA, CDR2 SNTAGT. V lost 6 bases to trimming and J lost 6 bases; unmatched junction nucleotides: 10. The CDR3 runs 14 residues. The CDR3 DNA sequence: TGTGCCAGCAGCCGTTTTTCAGGGGGTGCTGAAGCTTTCTTT. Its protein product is CASSRFSGGAEAFF.

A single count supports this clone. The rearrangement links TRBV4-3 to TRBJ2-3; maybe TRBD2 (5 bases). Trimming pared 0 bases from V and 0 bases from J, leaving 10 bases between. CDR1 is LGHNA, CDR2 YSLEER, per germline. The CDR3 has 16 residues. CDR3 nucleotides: TGCGCCAGCAGCCAAGATTTGGGGAGAAGCACAGATACGCAGTATTTT. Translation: CASSQDLGRSTDTQYF.

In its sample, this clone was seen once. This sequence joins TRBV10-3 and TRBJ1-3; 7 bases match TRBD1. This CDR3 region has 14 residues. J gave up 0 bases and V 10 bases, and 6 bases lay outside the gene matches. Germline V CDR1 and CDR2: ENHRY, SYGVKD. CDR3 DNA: TGTGCCACATCGGGACAGAGCTCTGGAAACACCATATATTTT. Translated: CATSGQSSGNTIYF.

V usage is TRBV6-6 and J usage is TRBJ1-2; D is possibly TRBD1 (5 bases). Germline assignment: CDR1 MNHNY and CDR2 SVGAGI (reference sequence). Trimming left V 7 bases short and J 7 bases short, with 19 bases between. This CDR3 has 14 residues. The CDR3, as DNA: TGTGCCAGCATTGTCGGACATGGATTGTTTGGCTACACCTTC. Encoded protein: CASIVGHGLFGYTF.

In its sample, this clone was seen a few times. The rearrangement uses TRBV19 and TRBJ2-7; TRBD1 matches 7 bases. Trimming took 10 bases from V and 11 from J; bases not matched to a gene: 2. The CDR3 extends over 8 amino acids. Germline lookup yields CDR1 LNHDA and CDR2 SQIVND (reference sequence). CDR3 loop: CATTGEYF. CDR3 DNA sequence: TGTGCCACCACAGGGGAGTACTTC.

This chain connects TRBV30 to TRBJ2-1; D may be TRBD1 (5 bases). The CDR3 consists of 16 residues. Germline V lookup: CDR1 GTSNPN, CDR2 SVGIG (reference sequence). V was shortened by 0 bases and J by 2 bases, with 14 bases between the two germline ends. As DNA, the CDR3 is TGTGCCTGGAGTGTAGGCAGGGTGCGGACCTACAATGAGCAGTTCTTC. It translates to CAWSVGRVRTYNEQFF.

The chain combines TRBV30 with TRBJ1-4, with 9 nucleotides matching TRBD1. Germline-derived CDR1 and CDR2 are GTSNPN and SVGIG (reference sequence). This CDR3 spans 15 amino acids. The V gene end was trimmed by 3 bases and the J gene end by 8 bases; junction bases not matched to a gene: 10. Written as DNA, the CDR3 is TGTGCCTGGAGGCCCTCCGGGACAGGGAAAGAAAAACTGTTTTTT. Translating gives CAWRPSGTGKEKLFF.

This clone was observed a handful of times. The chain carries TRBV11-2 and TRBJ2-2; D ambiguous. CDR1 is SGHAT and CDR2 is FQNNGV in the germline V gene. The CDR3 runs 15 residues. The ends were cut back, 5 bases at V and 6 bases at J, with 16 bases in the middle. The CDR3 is CASSPLGLVSGELFF. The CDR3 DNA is TGTGCCAGCAGCCCCCTTGGGCTCGTTTCCGGGGAGCTGTTTTTT.

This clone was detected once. In DNA, the CDR3 is TGTGCCAGCAGCCACGGACTAGCGGGGAGCTCCTACAATGAGCAGTTCTTC. It yields the protein CASSHGLAGSSYNEQFF. J is TRBJ2-1 and V is TRBV7-2, with 12 bases that match TRBD2. This CDR3 has 17 amino acids. V lost 5 bases, J lost 0 bases, and 5 bases stayed unmatched. Germline values: CDR1 SGHTA, CDR2 FQGNSA.

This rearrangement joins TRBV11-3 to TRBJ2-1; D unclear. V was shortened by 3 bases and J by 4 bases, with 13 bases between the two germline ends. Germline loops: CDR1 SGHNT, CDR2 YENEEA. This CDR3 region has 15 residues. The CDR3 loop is CASSLQAQKYNEQFF. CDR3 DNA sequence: TGTGCCAGCAGCTTGCAAGCGCAGAAGTACAATGAGCAGTTCTTC.

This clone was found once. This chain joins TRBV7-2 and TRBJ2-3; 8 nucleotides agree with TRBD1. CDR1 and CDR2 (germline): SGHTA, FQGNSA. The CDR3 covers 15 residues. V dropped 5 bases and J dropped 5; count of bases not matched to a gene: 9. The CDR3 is CASSGQGGYGDTQYF. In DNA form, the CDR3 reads TGTGCCAGCAGCGGACAGGGCGGGTATGGAGATACGCAGTATTTT.

The CDR3 region has the DNA TGTGCCAGCAGCTTAAGAAGAGGCGAGCAGTACTTC. Its protein is CASSLRRGEQYF. The chain is built from TRBV7-2 and TRBJ2-7, with D unresolved. Germline lookup yields CDR1 SGHTA and CDR2 FQGNSA. This CDR3 comprises 12 residues. Trimming removed 2 bases from V and 6 bases from J, with 8 bases in between.

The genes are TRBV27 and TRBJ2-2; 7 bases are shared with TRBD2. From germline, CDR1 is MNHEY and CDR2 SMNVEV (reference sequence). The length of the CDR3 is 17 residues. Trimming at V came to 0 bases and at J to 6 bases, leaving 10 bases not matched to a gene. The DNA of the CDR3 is TGTGCCAGCAGTTTATCCTTCAGCGGGGCGGTGTCCGGGGAGCTGTTTTTT. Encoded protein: CASSLSFSGAVSGELFF.

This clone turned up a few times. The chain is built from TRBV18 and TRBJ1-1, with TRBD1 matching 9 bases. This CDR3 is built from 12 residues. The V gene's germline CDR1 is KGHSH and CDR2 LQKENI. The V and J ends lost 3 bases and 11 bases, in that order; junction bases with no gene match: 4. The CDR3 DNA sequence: TGTGCCAGCTCACCCAGGACAGGGGATGCTTTCTTT. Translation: CASSPRTGDAFF.

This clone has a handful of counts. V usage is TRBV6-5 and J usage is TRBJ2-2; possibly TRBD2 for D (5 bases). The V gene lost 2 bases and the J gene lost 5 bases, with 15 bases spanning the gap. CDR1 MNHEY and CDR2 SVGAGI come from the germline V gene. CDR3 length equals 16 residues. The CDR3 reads CASSYAVGAYTGELFF. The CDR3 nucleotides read TGTGCCAGCAGTTACGCGGTGGGAGCCTATACCGGGGAGCTGTTTTTT.

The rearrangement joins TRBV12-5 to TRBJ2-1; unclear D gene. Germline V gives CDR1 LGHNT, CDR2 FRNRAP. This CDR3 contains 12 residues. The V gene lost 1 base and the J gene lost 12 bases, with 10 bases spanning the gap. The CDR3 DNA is TGTGCTAGTGGTTTGGACGGTGCAAGGCAGTTCTTC. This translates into CASGLDGARQFF. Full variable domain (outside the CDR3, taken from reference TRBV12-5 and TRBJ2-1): DARVTQTPRHKVTEMGQEVTMRCQPILGHNTVFWYRQTMMQGLELLAYFRNRAPLDDSGMPKDRFSAEMPDATLATLKIQPSEPRDSAVYFCASGLDGARQFFGPGTRLTVL.

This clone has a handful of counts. The CDR3 DNA follows: TGTGCCAGCAGTGCCCTAGCGCCGAGCTCCTACAATGAGCAGTTCTTC. The encoded protein is CASSALAPSSYNEQFF. The rearrangement uses TRBV6-1 and TRBJ2-1; possible D gene TRBD2, 6 bases. The V and J ends lost 4 bases and 0 bases respectively, with 13 bases between them. Germline V gene sequence: CDR1 MNHNS, CDR2 SASEGT. CDR3 length: 16 amino acids.

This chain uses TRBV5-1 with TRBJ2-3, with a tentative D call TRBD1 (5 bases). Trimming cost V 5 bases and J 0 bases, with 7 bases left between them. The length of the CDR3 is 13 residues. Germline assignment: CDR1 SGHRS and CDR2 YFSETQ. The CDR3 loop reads CASRTASTDTQYF. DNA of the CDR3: TGCGCCAGCAGGACAGCTAGCACAGATACGCAGTATTTT.

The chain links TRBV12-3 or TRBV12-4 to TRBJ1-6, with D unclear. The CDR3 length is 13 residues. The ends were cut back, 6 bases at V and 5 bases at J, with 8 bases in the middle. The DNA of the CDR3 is TGTGCCAGCAGCCAGGAGGATAATTCACCCCTCCACTTT. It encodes CASSQEDNSPLHF.

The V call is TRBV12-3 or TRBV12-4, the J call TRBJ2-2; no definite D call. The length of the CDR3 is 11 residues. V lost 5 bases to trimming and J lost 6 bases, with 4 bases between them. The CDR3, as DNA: TGTGCCAGCAGTCCCTCCGGGGAGCTGTTTTTT. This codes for CASSPSGELFF.

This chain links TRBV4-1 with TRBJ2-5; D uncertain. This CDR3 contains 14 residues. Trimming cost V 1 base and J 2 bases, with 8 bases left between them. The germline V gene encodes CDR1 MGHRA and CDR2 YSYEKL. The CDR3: CASSQATKQETQYF. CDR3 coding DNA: TGCGCCAGCAGCCAAGCCACAAAGCAAGAGACCCAGTACTTC.